This T cell receptor beta chain comes out of a study of cytomegalovirus exposure and HLA in healthy donors (dated by TCRdb to the late 2010s). For context, the study as a whole: An earlier analysis of 550 to 700 of the donors reported 250 to 350 Gb of sequence data and about 100 million unique TCR beta sequences from about 200 million T cells. The T cell repertoires of under 750 subjects were profiled by immunosequencing and related to cytomegalovirus serostatus. Across 300 to 400 genotyped donors of the cohort, an average of about 200,000 unique TCR beta nucleotide sequences per donor were sequenced, and roughly 20% of those sequences were non-productive. Donor age, sex, ethnicity and CMV serostatus were collected together with the repertoire data. A later analysis re-examined previously published TCR beta repertoires from around 670 donors and added high-resolution HLA genotyping to investigate patterns of TCR occurrence. High-throughput TCR immunosequencing, statistical association of individual TCRs with disease status, and machine learning were combined to predict cytomegalovirus infection status. The number of donors typed differed by locus, with 629-630 for A, B, C, DRB1 and DQB1, around 520 for DQA1, under 610 for DPA1, and around 430 for DPB1. A handful of DR-DQ haplotypes were handled as single units for association and clustering because linkage in the cohort was strong. In a later genetic analysis, genome-wide SNP genotypes for about three fifths of the roughly 670 donors were used, and that subset was treated as a discovery cohort. An earlier analysis of 587 of the donors applied high-throughput TCR beta sequencing to assess whether each TCR beta V gene segment acted as functional or pseudogenic. In the later analysis, no new phenotypic data were used to find candidate immune exposures; instead, reliance was placed on TCR beta sequences and their occurrence across donors. The study aimed to test whether cataloging public T cell receptors could reveal signatures of past pathogen exposure. HLA typing included class I and class II loci at four-digit resolution. An early release covering roughly 580 HLA-typed donors comprised roughly 300 gigabases of sequencing data and approximately 85 million unique TCR sequences. A separate validation cohort of roughly 120 different subjects was used in addition to the roughly 700-subject first cohort. Of the roughly 400 genotyped donors, approximately 80% fell in the genetic ancestry cluster associated with self-reported Caucasian donors. Every discovery cohort repertoire had been produced on one sequencing platform. Points the paper makes about the study in general: The classifier was reported to diagnose cytomegalovirus status with high specificity and sensitivity in both the original and validation cohorts. A few of the identified cytomegalovirus-associated TCR beta chains were confirmed in vitro to be specific for cytomegalovirus antigens. Sequencing depth was assumed to be roughly uniform across donors in the presence/absence analyses, though that assumption may not hold. This cohort had only TCR beta chains sequenced, and the lack of alpha or paired-chain data limited which features could be detected. Across donors, most TCR sequences were observed very rarely, whereas some public TCRs were present in many individuals. A group of highly shared sequence variants was considered likely to be a technical artifact of the sequencing pipeline. A later analysis associated around 16,000 TCR beta sequences with specific HLA alleles at a false discovery rate of 0.05. According to a later analysis, parvovirus B19, influenza, CMV and Epstein-Barr virus appeared linked to several top co-occurrence clusters. Because some donors lacked HLA typing at each locus, the association tests relied only on the typed subset. A further reported finding was that TCR beta sequences accurately predicted the HLA-A and HLA-B alleles for most subjects in the first cohort. For the cohort, immune exposure information was limited to CMV serostatus. According to a later genetic analysis, donors in an Asian-associated ancestry cluster had fewer N-insertions in productive TCRs than the roughly 660-donor mean. In the study, roughly 160 TCR beta chains were listed as associated with cytomegalovirus. An earlier analysis of 587 of the donors showed that most TCR beta V segments appeared in productive rearrangements either about 90% or about 30% of the time, which broadly matched IMGT annotations. It was suggested by the authors that the approach could potentially be generalized to other disease states and immunological phenotypes. The earlier analysis of around 600 of the donors excluded fewer than 20 rarely observed V segments, including chromosome 9 orphons, because counts were too low. According to a later analysis, TCR association rates differed among HLA loci, with DRB1 alleles showing the most associated TCRs and HLA-C alleles showing the fewest. A later genetic analysis associated a missense DCLRE1C variant with V-gene and J-gene trimming of TCR beta chains, and an independent cohort replicated the association. Linkage disequilibrium might explain the correlated functional status among segregating V segments, but an unknown experimental factor could not be ruled out. A later analysis found that HLA-associated TCR beta chains were more clonally expanded and had lower generation probabilities than equally common non-associated chains. In a later analysis, most CMV-associated TCR beta chains were found to appear HLA-restricted, with HLA associations seemingly driven largely by CMV exposure. Some IMGT-functional V segments, including TRBV6-2 and TRBV6-3, could not be distinguished by the 87-base-pair reads and were therefore excluded. When HLA alleles, especially DR and DQ, strongly co-occurred, attributing TCR associations to individual alleles was difficult.

From the germline V gene, CDR1 is ENHRY and CDR2 is SYGVKD. V loses 2 bases at its end and J loses 2 bases; junction bases beyond the gene matches: 0. The CDR3 sequence holds 14 residues, the cysteine and phenylalanine included. Only CDR3 DNA remains: 42 bases, in frame from the first base. Libraries were made using the immunoSEQ multiplex PCR assay. For the multiplex PCR, a mixture combining 60 forward primers for TCR Vbeta segments and 13 reverse primers for TCR Jbeta segments was used. The CDR3 region of rearranged TCR beta genes was amplified from genomic DNA by a multiplex PCR assay. The amplified TCR beta libraries were sequenced on the Illumina HiSeq System as 87-base-pair reads. The published analysis was carried out like this. Across the 640 or so repertoires, a later analysis counted approximately 83 million unique TCR beta chains, roughly 11 million of which were shared by at least two donors. A nearest-neighbor algorithm error-corrected the raw reads and collapsed the reads into unique sequences, merging closely related sequences to remove PCR and sequencing errors. CDR3 sequences were aligned to IMGT reference sequences to assign V, D and J gene segments. Each retained sequence needed at least a six-nucleotide match to both a V gene segment and a J gene segment. Rearrangements were classified as productive when the CDR3 lacked stop codons and remained in frame with V and J, and all other rearrangements were classified as non-productive. CDR3 was defined by IMGT convention, running from the second conserved V-encoded cysteine to the conserved J-encoded phenylalanine. In an earlier analysis of 550 to 650 of the donors, sequences lacking an unambiguous match to a single V gene segment were excluded. In an earlier analysis of a few hundred of the donors, V segments were called functional above 56.7% productive rearrangements and were called segregating when the between-donor standard deviation exceeded 5%. A statistical classification framework was developed to diagnose cytomegalovirus status using the catalog of TCR beta chain sequences. A later analysis assigned V and J genes by comparing TCR nucleotide sequences with IMGT/GENE-DB human TR gene sequences. A later analysis assigned CDR3 sequences and most-parsimonious VDJ recombination scenarios with the TCRdist pipeline. In a later analysis, every TCR beta chain was defined by the combination of its CDR3 amino acid sequence and its V-gene family, and reads without a unique V-gene family were dropped. A later analysis removed 550 to 700 highly shared, low-generation-probability nucleotide sequences to deal with suspected cross-contamination and a sequencing artifact. A later analysis calculated a clonal expansion index for each public chain from normalized within-repertoire ranks of inferred template counts. Generation probabilities in a later analysis came from a VDJ recombination model fitted to out-of-frame rearrangements, and those results were checked against IGoR. A later analysis scored TCR-TCR, TCR-HLA and TCR-CMV co-occurrence with hypergeometric tests, applying a repertoire-size bias correction to TCR pairs. To estimate false discovery rates, a later analysis permuted the HLA or CMV assignments 20 times. In a later analysis, co-occurring TCRs were grouped using DBSCAN, with TCRdist sequence similarity added in when clustering inside HLA-allele-positive subsets. Co-occurrence clustering excluded repertoires with fewer than 30,000 or more than 120,000 public chains, plus five with anomalous nucleotide sharing. TCRdb provides this immuneACCESS table in a form limited to in-frame rearrangements. Some clones are lacking; in checked studies, under half of them reflect an unresolved V gene, and why the rest are absent is not known. V and J calls plus clone size are reproduced from that table; the DNA served to infer D and trimming. The sample table records over 120,000 clones; approximately 82% of these occur just once. 1.4% of the sample belongs to the ten largest clones.

This clone came up a few times. Its antigen is still unknown. No much larger clone exists at a distance of one base, and base qualities are not known. The cohort was made up of roughly 670 healthy bone marrow donors. All cohort members were sampled while nominally healthy, although unrecorded immune exposures were likely present. The donor tested CMV seropositive and was one of the 289 seropositive cohort members. Each donor provided a peripheral blood sample, and peripheral blood mononuclear cells were used for TCR beta sequencing. The Qiagen DNeasy Blood Extraction Kit was used to extract genomic DNA from the blood cell samples.

Here the chain combines TRBV10-3 and TRBJ2-1, and 7 junction bases match TRBD2. The receptor's source is a young man in good health and CMV-seropositive. The sample consisted of PBMCs. The CDR3 region reads CAISEGLAYNEQFF. At the DNA level, the sequence is TGTGCCATCAGTGAGGGACTAGCCTACAATGAGCAGTTCTTC.